This entry lists 30 T cell receptor beta chains sequenced from one sample in a study of T cell repertoires in cytomegalovirus infection. TCRdb passed the reads through MiXCR, listing each CDR3 protein once. The repertoire includes about 500,000 distinct CDR3 sequences, around 35% of them detected once, and roughly 15% sits in the top ten. No antigens are known for them. The sequencing used cultured PBMCs, collected from culture after CMV antigen stimulation. The origin of the receptors is a human donor in good health (CMV status not recorded). Some clones in this sample may be carry-over from other donors' samples.

This clonotype was observed a single time. The V gene is TRBV15, the J gene TRBJ1-5; D may be TRBD1 (5 bases). The CDR3 sequence is 15 residues long. The ends were cut back, 6 bases at V and 8 bases at J, with 20 bases in the middle. Germline loops: CDR1 LNHNV, CDR2 YYDKDF (reference sequence). The CDR3 DNA is TGTGCCACCAGGGGGACCCTAATGAGTCGGGAGCCCCAGCATTTT. Its translation: CATRGTLMSREPQHF.

The J gene is TRBJ2-1, the V gene TRBV7-2, with 7 nucleotides matching TRBD2. Looked up from germline, CDR1 is SGHTA and CDR2 is FQGNSA. This CDR3 has 15 amino acids. The trim removed 7 bases at V and 7 bases at J, leaving 13 bases unmatched. In DNA, the CDR3 is TGTGCCAGCACTTGGGGCGGGAGAAGGTTGAATGAGCAGTTCTTC. Protein: CASTWGGRRLNEQFF.

This chain uses TRBV28 with TRBJ1-2, with 10 bases matching TRBD1. J was trimmed by 4 bases and V by 7 bases; bases with no gene match: 9. CDR1 and CDR2 from the germline V gene are MDHEN and SYDVKM. This CDR3 spans 15 amino acids. The CDR3 reads CASKFGQGVGYGYTF. CDR3 DNA: TGTGCCAGCAAGTTTGGACAGGGGGTTGGCTATGGCTACACCTTC.

The chain employs TRBV12-3 or TRBV12-4 and TRBJ1-1; D not certain. This CDR3 region has 14 residues. V lost 7 bases and J lost 1, with 13 bases in between. The CDR3 region is CASTPGPSNTEAFF. The CDR3 DNA follows: TGTGCCAGCACCCCGGGCCCATCGAACACTGAAGCTTTCTTT.

The chain is built from TRBV7-6 and TRBJ2-7; TRBD2 agrees at 7 bases. The CDR3 totals 15 residues. Germline V gives CDR1 SGHVS, CDR2 FNYEAQ. V shed 5 bases and J 3 bases; nucleotides not matched to a gene: 10. The CDR3 DNA is TGTGCCAGCAGCGTATTAGCGGGTGGGGGCTACGAGCAGTACTTC. Its translation is CASSVLAGGGYEQYF. The entire variable domain, with the rest obtained from reference TRBV7-6 and TRBJ2-7, is as follows: GAGVSQSPRYKVTKRGQDVALRCDPISGHVSLYWYRQALGQGPEFLTYFNYEAQQDKSGLPNDRFSAERPEGSISTLTIQRTEQRDSAMYRCASSVLAGGGYEQYFGPGTRLTVT.

A few counts support this clonotype. The rearrangement uses TRBV7-2 and TRBJ2-7; the match to TRBD2 covers 9 bases. Germline loops: CDR1 SGHTA, CDR2 FQGNSA. The CDR3 spans 13 residues. V lost 1 base, J lost 10 bases, and 5 bases stayed unmatched. The DNA of the CDR3 is TGTGCCAGCAGCTTAGTCCTAGCGGGAACCCAGTACTTC. As protein: CASSLVLAGTQYF.

The V call is TRBV4-1, the J call TRBJ1-2, with 7 bases aligning to TRBD1. The CDR3 contains 18 residues. With V trimmed by 0 bases and J by 0 bases, 10 bases remained unmatched. Germline CDR1 is MGHRA and CDR2 is YSYEKL. The CDR3 loop is CASSQDRDSEKANYGYTF. CDR3 coding DNA: TGCGCCAGCAGCCAAGACCGGGACAGCGAGAAGGCTAACTATGGCTACACCTTC.

For the CDR3, the DNA is TGTGCTAGTGGTTTGGGGGACATGAGCGGAGAGACCCAGTACTTC. Protein product: CASGLGDMSGETQYF. The rearrangement joins TRBV12-5 to TRBJ2-5; the D gene is possibly TRBD1 (6 bases). The ends were cut back, 1 base at V and 4 bases at J, with 13 bases in the middle. Germline-derived CDR1 and CDR2 are LGHNT and FRNRAP. This CDR3 is 15 amino acids long.

V and J are TRBV5-1 and TRBJ1-1; no definite D call. The CDR3 runs 13 residues. CDR1 is SGHRS and CDR2 is YFSETQ in the germline V gene. The V gene lost 0 bases and the J gene lost 3 bases, with 6 bases spanning the gap. The CDR3 coding sequence is TGCGCCAGCAGCTTGGGCAGTGACACTGAAGCTTTCTTT. It is translated as CASSLGSDTEAFF.

This clonotype was recorded only once. The chain couples TRBV2 to TRBJ1-6; 8 bases map to TRBD1. Trimming took 6 bases from V and 5 from J; bases not matched to a gene: 12. The CDR3 loop spans 17 amino acids. Per germline, CDR1 SNHLY and CDR2 FYNNEI. This CDR3 reads CASSLSWGQANNSPLHF. CDR3 bases: TGTGCCAGCAGCCTCAGTTGGGGACAGGCGAATAATTCACCCCTCCACTTT.

The chain is built from TRBV7-3 and TRBJ2-3; possibly TRBD1 for D (5 bases). The CDR3 covers 16 residues. Trimming took off 4 bases at V and 6 bases at J, with 20 bases between the two ends. Germline V gene data show CDR1 as SGHTA and CDR2 as FQGTGA. CDR3 nucleotide sequence: TGTGCCAGCAGCTCAAACCAGGGTGCGTACGGGGATACGCAGTATTTT. This gives the protein CASSSNQGAYGDTQYF.

The chain couples TRBV20-1 to TRBJ1-6, with D perhaps TRBD1 (5 bases). The germline V gene encodes CDR1 DFQATT and CDR2 SNEGSKA (reference sequence). Trimming cost V 1 base and J 5 bases, with 6 bases left between them. CDR3 size: 13 residues. CDR3 residues: CSARGRDNSPLHF. Here the CDR3 DNA reads TGCAGTGCTAGAGGCAGGGATAATTCACCCCTCCACTTT.

The rearrangement uses TRBV4-1 and TRBJ1-5; 8 nucleotides agree with TRBD1. CDR3 length: 14 residues. In germline, CDR1 is MGHRA, CDR2 YSYEKL. The trim removed 2 bases at V and 5 bases at J, leaving 2 bases unmatched. The CDR3 region is CASSQRQGHQPQHF. CDR3 DNA sequence: TGCGCCAGCAGCCAACGACAGGGGCATCAGCCCCAGCATTTT.

This chain connects TRBV12-3 or TRBV12-4 to TRBJ2-3; TRBD2 aligns across 12 bases. V shed 0 bases, J shed 3 bases, and the junction held 4 bases outside the gene matches. The length of the CDR3 is 17 residues. The CDR3 is CASSLALAGGPTDTQYF. The CDR3 bases are TGTGCCAGCAGTTTAGCCCTAGCGGGAGGGCCGACAGATACGCAGTATTTT.

V gene TRBV4-3 combines with J gene TRBJ1-4; tentative D call: TRBD1 (5 bases). This CDR3 contains 17 residues. Germline V gene lookup returns CDR1 LGHNA and CDR2 YSLEER. V lost 0 bases to trimming and J lost 0 bases, with 11 bases between them. DNA of the CDR3: TGCGCCAGCAGCCAAGACAGGGAGACGGCAACTAATGAAAAACTGTTTTTT. Translation gives CASSQDRETATNEKLFF.

This clonotype was seen a few times. This chain links TRBV7-9 with TRBJ1-4; 12 nucleotides align to TRBD1. The CDR3 runs 16 residues. Trimming at V came to 5 bases and at J to 4 bases, leaving 5 bases not matched to a gene. Germline CDR1 is SEHNR and CDR2 is FQNEAQ (reference sequence). The CDR3 is CASSTGTGGINEKLFF. CDR3 DNA sequence: TGTGCCAGCAGCACCGGGACAGGGGGCATTAATGAAAAACTGTTTTTT.

The chain is built from TRBV10-3 and TRBJ1-2, with a weak D call TRBD1 (6 bases). V gave up 8 bases and J gave up 3 bases, with 19 bases separating them. Germline assignment: CDR1 ENHRY and CDR2 SYGVKD. The CDR3 is 15 amino acids. CDR3 sequence reads: CAIWTEGGYYYGYTF. The CDR3 nucleotides are TGTGCCATCTGGACCGAAGGGGGTTATTACTATGGCTACACCTTC.

This chain joins TRBV20-1 and TRBJ2-3; 13 nucleotides agree with TRBD2. The CDR3 sequence is 14 residues long. The germline gives CDR1 DFQATT, CDR2 SNEGSKA (reference sequence). Trimming removed 5 bases from V and 2 bases from J; junction bases left unmatched: 1. Here the CDR3 reads CSAGLAGDTDTQYF. The CDR3 DNA reads as TGCAGTGCTGGACTAGCGGGAGACACAGATACGCAGTATTTT.

The count of this clonotype is one. The chain links TRBV18 to TRBJ1-2; tentatively, D is TRBD1 (6 bases). The V and J ends lost 4 bases and 4 bases respectively, with 13 bases between them. The CDR3 covers 14 residues. The germline V gene has CDR1 KGHSH and CDR2 LQKENI. CDR3 region: CASSLSGAFYGYTF. The CDR3 DNA reads as TGTGCCAGCTCACTTTCAGGGGCGTTCTATGGCTACACCTTC.

This clonotype was observed at least ten times. The chain links TRBV7-2 to TRBJ2-1, with TRBD2 identical over 10 bases. Per germline, CDR1 SGHTA and CDR2 FQGNSA. The CDR3 spans 16 residues. V lost 2 bases, J lost 2 bases, and 3 bases stayed unmatched. The CDR3 DNA is TGTGCCAGCAGCTTATGGACTAGCGGAACCTACAATGAGCAGTTCTTC. This encodes CASSLWTSGTYNEQFF.

The J gene is TRBJ1-2, the V gene TRBV7-9, with 8 bases matching TRBD1. The V segment lost 1 base and the J segment 6 bases; nucleotides outside the gene matches: 13. The germline V gene has CDR1 SEHNR and CDR2 FQNEAQ (reference sequence). The CDR3 covers 17 residues. The CDR3 reads CASSLVPLLAGGDGYTF. The CDR3 DNA follows: TGTGCCAGCAGCTTAGTGCCTCTACTTGCAGGGGGCGATGGCTACACCTTC.

The chain links TRBV20-1 to TRBJ2-1; no definite D call. Germline CDR1 reads DFQATT; CDR2 reads SNEGSKA (reference sequence). Trimming removed 0 bases at V and 1 base at J, with 7 bases between. CDR3 size: 14 residues. CDR3 amino acids: CSARDRDSYNEQFF. The DNA of the CDR3 is TGCAGTGCTAGAGATAGGGATTCCTACAATGAGCAGTTCTTC.

V usage is TRBV6-2 or TRBV6-3 and J usage is TRBJ2-7; D remains ambiguous. V was pared by 7 bases and J by 4 bases, with 11 bases between. The CDR3 extends over 12 amino acids. Germline CDR1 and CDR2: MNHEY and SVGEGT. This chain's CDR3 is CASKKGPYEQYV. The CDR3, as DNA: TGTGCCAGCAAAAAGGGCCCTTACGAGCAGTACGTC.

The CDR3 sequence: CAISEDRGYEQYF. CDR3 nucleotide sequence: TGTGCCATCAGTGAGGACAGGGGCTACGAGCAGTACTTC. This chain connects TRBV10-3 to TRBJ2-7, with 8 positions matching TRBD1. The CDR3 has 13 residues. The ends lost 2 bases at V and 3 bases at J; junction bases unmatched: 0. Germline V gene lookup returns CDR1 ENHRY and CDR2 SYGVKD.

This clonotype has a handful of counts. The gene calls are TRBV7-9 and TRBJ2-7, with TRBD2 matching over 10 bases. V gave up 4 bases and J gave up 7 bases; unmatched junction bases: 13. The CDR3 extends over 16 amino acids. CDR1 SEHNR and CDR2 FQNEAQ come from the germline V gene (reference sequence). The CDR3, as DNA: TGTGCCAGCAGCTACCTCGGGGTAGCGGGAGGTGAAGAGCAGTACTTC. This codes for CASSYLGVAGGEEQYF.

This chain connects TRBV4-3 to TRBJ2-3; TRBD1 matches at 8 bases. The germline CDR1 and CDR2 sequences are LGHNA and YSLEER. The CDR3 is made up of 17 amino acids. V lost 3 bases and J lost 4; bases outside the gene matches: 12. CDR3 protein: CASSHAFRTGLPDTQYF. DNA of the CDR3: TGCGCCAGCAGCCATGCCTTTAGGACAGGGCTACCAGATACGCAGTATTTT.

The CDR3 bases are TGTGCCAGCACCCTAGGGGGGGGCTATGGCTACACCTTC. Residues: CASTLGGGYGYTF. The chain employs TRBV7-2 and TRBJ1-2, with D perhaps matching TRBD1 (6 bases). V shed 7 bases and J shed 4 bases, with 13 bases lying between them. CDR3 length: 13 amino acids. Per germline, CDR1 SGHTA and CDR2 FQGNSA.

This clonotype was seen only a few times. The V and J genes are TRBV7-3 and TRBJ2-1; no definite D call. Between the trimmed V and J ends, which lost 1 base and 7 bases, there was a span of 8 bases. This CDR3 spans 13 amino acids. In germline, CDR1 is SGHTA, CDR2 FQGTGA. CDR3 nucleotides: TGTGCCAGCAGCTTAATCCCCCAGAATGAGCAGTTCTTC. Encoded protein: CASSLIPQNEQFF.

The V call is TRBV2, the J call TRBJ2-7, with D perhaps being TRBD1 or TRBD2 (6 bases each). The germline V gene has CDR1 SNHLY and CDR2 FYNNEI. With 5 bases removed from V and 7 bases from J, the gap between germline ends came to 9 bases. The CDR3 loop spans 11 amino acids. CDR3: CASSRGPEQYF. The CDR3 nucleotides read TGTGCCAGCAGTCGGGGGCCGGAGCAGTACTTC.

The gene calls are TRBV6-6 and TRBJ2-7; a weak D match, TRBD2 (5 bases). Per the germline V gene, CDR1 is MNHNY and CDR2 is SVGAGI (reference sequence). This CDR3 region has 13 residues. V was cut by 4 bases and J by 3 bases, with 10 bases left in between. In DNA, the CDR3 is TGTGCCAGCAGTTGCGGGCAGGTCTACGAGCAGTACGTC. This gives the protein CASSCGQVYEQYV.